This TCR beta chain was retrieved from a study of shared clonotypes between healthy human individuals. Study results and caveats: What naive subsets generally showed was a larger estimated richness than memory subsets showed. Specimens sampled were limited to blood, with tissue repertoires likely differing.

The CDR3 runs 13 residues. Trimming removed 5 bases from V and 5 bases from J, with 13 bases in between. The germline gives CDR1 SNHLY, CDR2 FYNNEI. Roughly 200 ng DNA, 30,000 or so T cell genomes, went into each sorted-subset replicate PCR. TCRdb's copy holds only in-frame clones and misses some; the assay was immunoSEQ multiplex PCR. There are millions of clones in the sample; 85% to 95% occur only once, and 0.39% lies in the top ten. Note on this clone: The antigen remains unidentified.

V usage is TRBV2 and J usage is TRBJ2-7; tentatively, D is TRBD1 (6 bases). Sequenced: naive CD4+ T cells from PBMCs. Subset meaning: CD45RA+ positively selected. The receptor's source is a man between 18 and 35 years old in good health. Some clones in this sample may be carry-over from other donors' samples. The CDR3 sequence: CASSSKQGNEQYF. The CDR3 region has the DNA TGTGCCAGCAGTTCAAAGCAGGGGAACGAGCAGTACTTC. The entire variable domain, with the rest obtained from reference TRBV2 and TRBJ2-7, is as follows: EPEVTQTPSHQVTQMGQEVILRCVPISNHLYFYWYRQILGQKVEFLVSFYNNEISEKSEIFDDQFSVERPDGSNFTLKIRSTKLEDSAMYFCASSSKQGNEQYFGPGTRLTVT.